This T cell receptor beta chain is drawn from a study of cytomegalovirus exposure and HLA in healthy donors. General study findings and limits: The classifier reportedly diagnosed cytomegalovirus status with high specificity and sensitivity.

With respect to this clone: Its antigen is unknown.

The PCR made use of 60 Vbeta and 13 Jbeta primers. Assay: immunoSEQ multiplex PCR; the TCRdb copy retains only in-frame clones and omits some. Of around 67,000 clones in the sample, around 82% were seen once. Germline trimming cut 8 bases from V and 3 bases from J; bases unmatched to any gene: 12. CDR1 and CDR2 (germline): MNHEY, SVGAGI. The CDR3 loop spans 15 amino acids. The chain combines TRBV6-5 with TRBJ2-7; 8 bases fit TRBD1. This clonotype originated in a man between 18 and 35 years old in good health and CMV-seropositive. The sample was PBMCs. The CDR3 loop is CASRPGQVISYEQYF. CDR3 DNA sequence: TGTGCCAGCCGCCCGGGACAGGTGATTAGCTACGAGCAGTACTTC.